This T cell receptor beta chain was identified during a study of cytomegalovirus exposure and HLA in healthy donors. The CDR3 is made up of 15 amino acids. The germline gives CDR1 KGHSH, CDR2 LQKENI. Trimming took off 6 bases at V and 1 base at J, with 16 bases between the two ends. Sequencing was performed with immunoSEQ multiplex PCR; in TCRdb, only in-frame clones are kept and a portion is missing. The data contain under 140,000 clones, 88% of them singletons. This TCR was recovered from a woman in her thirties in good health and CMV-seropositive. The chain couples TRBV18 to TRBJ2-7, with no clear D. Sequencing used PBMCs. DNA of the CDR3: TGTGCCAGCTCCCCAAAGAGTTTGCCTTCCTACGAGCAGTACTTC. It encodes CASSPKSLPSYEQYF.